The rows below give T cell receptor beta chains drawn from one sample of a study of shared clonotypes between healthy human individuals. The table came from immunoSEQ multiplex PCR; TCRdb's copy has only in-frame clones and leaves some out. Here the sample spans millions of clones, roughly 92% being singletons. The sequenced sample consisted of naive CD4+ T cells sorted from blood. The receptors were gathered from a young man in good health. Both conserved end residues are part of each CDR3. D genes are given only for firm matches. Expanded clones are given a class, and other clones once, few, many or no size at all.

d_gene	abundance	j_gene	v_gene	CDR3aa	CDR3nt
TRBD1	once	TRBJ2-7	TRBV11-2	CASSLDRGPNSYEQYF	TGTGCCAGCAGCTTAGACAGGGGGCCTAACTCCTACGAGCAGTACTTC
-	-	TRBJ1-1	TRBV18	CASSAGENTEAFF	TGTGCCAGCTCAGCAGGGGAAAACACTGAAGCTTTCTTT
TRBD1	few	TRBJ1-1	TRBV7-9	CASSPRQGGNTEAFF	TGTGCCAGCAGCCCAAGACAGGGGGGCAACACTGAAGCTTTCTTT
-	-	TRBJ2-3	TRBV7-9	CASSSRDSTDTQYF	TGTGCCAGCAGCTCCCGGGACAGCACAGATACGCAGTATTTT
TRBD1	-	TRBJ1-1	TRBV6-5	CASSYLTGEAEAFF	TGTGCCAGCAGTTACCTTACAGGGGAAGCTGAAGCTTTCTTT
-	-	TRBJ2-3	TRBV2	CASSEAVPMQYF	TGTGCCAGCAGTGAAGCGGTACCCATGCAGTATTTT
TRBD1	-	TRBJ2-1	TRBV6-6	CASSYLGQGKNEQFF	TGTGCCAGCAGTTACTTGGGACAGGGTAAAAATGAGCAGTTCTTC
-	-	TRBJ2-7	TRBV6-6	CASSYSWGGVYEQYF	TGTGCCAGCAGTTACTCGTGGGGCGGAGTTTACGAGCAGTACTTC
TRBD1	-	TRBJ1-6	TRBV5-1	CASSPTGGPSDSPLHF	TGCGCCAGCAGCCCGACAGGGGGCCCTTCGGATTCACCCCTCCACTTT
TRBD2	-	TRBJ2-7	TRBV5-1	CASSLGLAGAYEQYF	TGCGCCAGCAGCTTGGGGCTAGCGGGGGCCTACGAGCAGTACTTC
-	-	TRBJ2-7	TRBV5-6	CASSPSRMAFNHEQYF	TGTGCCAGCAGCCCCTCGCGTATGGCCTTTAACCACGAGCAGTACTTC
-	-	TRBJ2-2	TRBV6-1	CASSREGTGELFF	TGTGCCAGCAGTCGTGAAGGGACCGGGGAGCTGTTTTTT
-	-	TRBJ1-2	TRBV6-5	CASSYGYGYTF	TGTGCCAGCAGTTACGGATATGGCTACACCTTC
TRBD1	-	TRBJ1-1	TRBV18	CASSPNAGQEAEAFF	TGTGCCAGCTCACCGAACGCGGGACAGGAGGCTGAAGCTTTCTTT
-	-	TRBJ1-5	TRBV18	CASSQGPRQPQHF	TGTGCCAGCTCACAAGGGCCACGACAGCCCCAGCATTTT
TRBD1	-	TRBJ2-2	TRBV18	CASSPGQGTGELFF	TGTGCCAGCTCACCCGGACAGGGGACCGGGGAGCTGTTTTTT
-	-	TRBJ2-3	TRBV5-1	CASSSSRGGTDTQYF	TGCGCCAGCAGCTCGTCCAGGGGAGGGACAGATACGCAGTATTTT
-	once	TRBJ1-5	TRBV10-2	CASGSVALPQHF	TGCGCCAGCGGCTCGGTTGCCCTGCCCCAGCATTTT
-	-	TRBJ1-2	TRBV5-6	CASSPGRRDGYTF	TGTGCCAGCAGCCCGGGCCGTCGGGATGGCTACACCTTC
TRBD1	-	TRBJ1-2	TRBV6-5	CASSYSGQGSYGYTF	TGTGCCAGCAGTTACTCGGGACAGGGGAGCTATGGCTACACCTTC
TRBD2	once	TRBJ2-3	TRBV5-1	CASSLAAGGRADTQYF	TGCGCCAGCAGCTTGGCGGCGGGGGGCCGGGCAGATACGCAGTATTTT
-	-	TRBJ2-3	TRBV4-1	CASRGSGTDTQYF	TGCGCCAGCAGGGGATCGGGAACAGATACGCAGTATTTT
TRBD1	-	TRBJ2-2	TRBV19	CASSRQGVDTGELFF	TGTGCCAGTAGCCGACAGGGGGTGGACACCGGGGAGCTGTTTTTT
TRBD1	-	TRBJ1-3	TRBV6-5	CASSRQGKSGNTIYF	TGTGCCAGCAGTCGACAGGGGAAGTCTGGAAACACCATATATTTT
-	-	TRBJ1-3	TRBV30	CASVNGGNTIYF	TGTGCCTCGGTTAACGGGGGAAACACCATATATTTT
-	-	TRBJ1-2	TRBV4-1	CASSHPDRDIAGYTF	TGCGCCAGCAGCCACCCAGACCGGGACATTGCTGGCTACACCTTC
-	-	TRBJ2-7	TRBV20-1	CSGLLAYEQYF	TGCAGTGGCCTGCTGGCCTACGAGCAGTACTTC
-	-	TRBJ2-1	TRBV30	CAWAITGPEQFF	TGTGCCTGGGCAATTACCGGGCCCGAGCAGTTCTTC
-	-	TRBJ1-1	TRBV9	CASSGSTGNTEAFF	TGTGCCAGCAGCGGGTCGACAGGGAACACTGAAGCTTTCTTT
-	-	TRBJ1-4	TRBV6-5	CASSYALTPEKLFF	TGTGCCAGCAGTTACGCCCTGACCCCCGAAAAACTGTTTTTT
TRBD2	-	TRBJ2-1	TRBV7-2	CASSTSGRADNEQFF	TGTGCCAGCAGCACCAGCGGGAGGGCCGACAATGAGCAGTTCTTC
TRBD1	-	TRBJ2-1	TRBV7-2	CASSSGATGTHEQFF	TGTGCCAGCAGCTCCGGGGCGACAGGGACCCATGAGCAGTTCTTC
TRBD1	-	TRBJ2-2	TRBV6-5	CASTAGGHTGELFF	TGTGCCAGCACCGCAGGGGGTCACACCGGGGAGCTGTTTTTT
-	-	TRBJ2-6	TRBV25-1	CASSESYSGANVLTF	TGTGCCAGCAGTGAATCATACTCTGGGGCCAACGTCCTGACTTTC
-	-	TRBJ2-7	TRBV5-4	CASSLASGSAEQYF	TGTGCCAGCAGCTTGGCCTCCGGGTCGGCCGAGCAGTACTTC
TRBD1	-	TRBJ2-7	TRBV5-1	CASSLDTSGDRPYEQYF	TGCGCCAGCAGCTTGGACACTTCCGGGGACAGGCCTTACGAGCAGTACTTC
TRBD1	-	TRBJ1-1	TRBV9	CASSGLGQTNTEAFF	TGTGCCAGCAGCGGGTTGGGACAGACGAACACTGAAGCTTTCTTT
-	-	TRBJ1-4	TRBV18	CASSPPSRGTNEKLFF	TGTGCCAGCTCACCACCTTCTCGGGGAACTAATGAAAAACTGTTTTTT
-	once	TRBJ1-2	TRBV18	CASLQGPDYGYTF	TGTGCCAGCTTACAGGGACCCGACTATGGCTACACCTTC
-	few	TRBJ1-5	TRBV28	CASSPWPGDQPQHF	TGTGCCAGCAGTCCATGGCCAGGGGATCAGCCCCAGCATTTT
-	-	TRBJ1-4	TRBV28	CASSLRQINEKLFF	TGTGCCAGCAGTTTAAGACAGATAAATGAAAAACTGTTTTTT
-	-	TRBJ2-2	TRBV7-2	CASKGPSNTGELFF	TGTGCCAGCAAGGGACCTTCGAACACCGGGGAGCTGTTTTTT
-	-	TRBJ2-7	TRBV5-8	CASSLGRGREQYF	TGTGCCAGCAGCTTGGGCAGGGGAAGGGAGCAGTACTTC
TRBD1	-	TRBJ1-5	TRBV5-1	CASSLAGQGHQPQHF	TGCGCCAGCAGCTTGGCCGGACAGGGGCATCAGCCCCAGCATTTT
-	-	TRBJ1-5	TRBV6-1	CASSERGYSNQPQHF	TGTGCCAGCAGTGAGAGGGGATATAGCAATCAGCCCCAGCATTTT
-	-	TRBJ1-4	TRBV7-9	CASSPRGGGRTNEKLFF	TGTGCCAGCAGCCCCCGCGGGGGGGGACGGACTAATGAAAAACTGTTTTTT